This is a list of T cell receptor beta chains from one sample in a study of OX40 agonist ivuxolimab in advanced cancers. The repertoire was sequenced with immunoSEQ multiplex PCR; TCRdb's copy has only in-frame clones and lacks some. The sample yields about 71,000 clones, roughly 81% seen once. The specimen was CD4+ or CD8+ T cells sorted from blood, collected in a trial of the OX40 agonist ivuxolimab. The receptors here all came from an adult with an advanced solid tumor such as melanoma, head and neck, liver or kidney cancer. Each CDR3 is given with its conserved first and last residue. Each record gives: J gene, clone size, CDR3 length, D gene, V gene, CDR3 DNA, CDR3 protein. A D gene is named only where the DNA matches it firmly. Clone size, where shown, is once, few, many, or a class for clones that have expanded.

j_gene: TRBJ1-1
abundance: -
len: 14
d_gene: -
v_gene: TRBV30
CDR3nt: TGTGCCTGGAGTGTACTACAGATAAACACTGAAGCTTTCTTT
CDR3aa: CAWSVLQINTEAFF

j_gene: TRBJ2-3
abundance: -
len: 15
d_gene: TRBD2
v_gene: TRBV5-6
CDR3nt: TGTGCCAGCAGCCGCGGGGGGCCGCGCACAGATACGCAGTATTTT
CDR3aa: CASSRGGPRTDTQYF

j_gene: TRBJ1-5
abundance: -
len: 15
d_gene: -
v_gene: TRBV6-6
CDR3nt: TGTGCCAGCAGTTACTCTACAGGAAGCAATCAGCCCCAGCATTTT
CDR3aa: CASSYSTGSNQPQHF

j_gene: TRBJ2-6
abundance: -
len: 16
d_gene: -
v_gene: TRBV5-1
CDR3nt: TGCGCCAGCAGCTTGACAGGGAATACAGGGGCCAACGTCCTGACTTTC
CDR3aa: CASSLTGNTGANVLTF

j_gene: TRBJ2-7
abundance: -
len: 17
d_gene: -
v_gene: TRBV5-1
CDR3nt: TGCGCCAGCAGCTTGGCCCCGACGCAGACTGCCTCCTACGAGCAGTACTTC
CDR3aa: CASSLAPTQTASYEQYF

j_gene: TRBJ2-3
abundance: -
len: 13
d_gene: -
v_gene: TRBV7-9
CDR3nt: TGTGCCAGCAGCGCAATTAGCACAGATACGCAGTATTTT
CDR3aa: CASSAISTDTQYF

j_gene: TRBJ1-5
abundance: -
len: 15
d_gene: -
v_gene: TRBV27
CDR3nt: TGTGCCAGCAGTTTAACCAGTAACGGCAATCAGCCCCAGCATTTT
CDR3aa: CASSLTSNGNQPQHF

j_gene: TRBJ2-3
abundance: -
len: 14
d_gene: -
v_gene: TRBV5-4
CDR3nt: TGTGCCAGCAGCCCCGACTACCTTCCTGATACGCAGTATTTT
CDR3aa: CASSPDYLPDTQYF

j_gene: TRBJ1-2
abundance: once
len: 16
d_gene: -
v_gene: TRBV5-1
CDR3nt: TGCGCCAGCAGCTTGCACCAAACGGCCTTTAGCGGTGGCTACACCTTC
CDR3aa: CASSLHQTAFSGGYTF

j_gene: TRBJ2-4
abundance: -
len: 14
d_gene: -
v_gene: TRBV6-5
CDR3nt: TGTGCCAGCAGTTACGCCACAGGGAGGGACATTCAGTACTTC
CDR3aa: CASSYATGRDIQYF

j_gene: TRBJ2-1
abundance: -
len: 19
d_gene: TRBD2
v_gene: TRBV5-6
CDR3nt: TGTGCCAGCAGCACCAGACTAGCGGGGGGGCTTCTCTTTGGGAATGAGCAGTTCTTC
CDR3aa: CASSTRLAGGLLFGNEQFF

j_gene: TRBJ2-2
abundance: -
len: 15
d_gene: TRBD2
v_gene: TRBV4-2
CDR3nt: TGTGCCAGCAGCCAAGTGGCTAGCGGTTTCGGGGAGCTGTTTTTT
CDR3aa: CASSQVASGFGELFF

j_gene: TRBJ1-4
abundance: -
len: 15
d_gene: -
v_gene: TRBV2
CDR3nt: TGTGCCAGCAGTGATTTGGGCAGTACTAATGAAAAACTGTTTTTT
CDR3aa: CASSDLGSTNEKLFF

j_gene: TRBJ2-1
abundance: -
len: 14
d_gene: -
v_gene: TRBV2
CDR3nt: TGTGCCAGCAGTGCCGACCTAGGGGTCGATGAGCAGTTCTTC
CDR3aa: CASSADLGVDEQFF

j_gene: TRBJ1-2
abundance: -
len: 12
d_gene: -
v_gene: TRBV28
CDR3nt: TGTGCCAGCAGTTTACCCAGCTATGGCTACACCTTC
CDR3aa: CASSLPSYGYTF

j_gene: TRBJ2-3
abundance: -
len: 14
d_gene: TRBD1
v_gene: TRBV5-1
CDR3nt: TGCGCCAGCAGCCTCGGACAGGTTAAAGATACGCAGTATTTT
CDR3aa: CASSLGQVKDTQYF

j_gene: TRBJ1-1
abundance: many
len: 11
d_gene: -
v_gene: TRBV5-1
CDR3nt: TGCGCCAGCAGCTCCGTGGGGGAAGCTTTCTTT
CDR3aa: CASSSVGEAFF

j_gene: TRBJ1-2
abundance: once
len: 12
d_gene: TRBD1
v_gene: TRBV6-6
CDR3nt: TGTGCCAGCTCCTCGACAGGGGGTGGCTACACCTTC
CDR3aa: CASSSTGGGYTF

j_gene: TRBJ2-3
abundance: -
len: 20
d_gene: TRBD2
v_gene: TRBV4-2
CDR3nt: TGTGCCAGCAGCCAAGAAAAGCTAGCGGGAACCGTATTCCCCACAGATACGCAGTATTTT
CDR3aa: CASSQEKLAGTVFPTDTQYF

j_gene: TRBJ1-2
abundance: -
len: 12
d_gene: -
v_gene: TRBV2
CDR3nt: TGTGCCAGCAGTGAACGGGACTATGGCTACACCTTC
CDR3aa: CASSERDYGYTF

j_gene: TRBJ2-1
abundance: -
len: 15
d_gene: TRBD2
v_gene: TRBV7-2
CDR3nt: TGTGCCAGCAGCTTAGTCCTAGCGGGACCCAATGAGCAGTTCTTC
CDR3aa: CASSLVLAGPNEQFF

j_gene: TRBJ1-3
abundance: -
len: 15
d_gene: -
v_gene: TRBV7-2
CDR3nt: TGTGCCAGCAGTGTGCAGGCCTTCTCTGGAAACACCATATATTTT
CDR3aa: CASSVQAFSGNTIYF

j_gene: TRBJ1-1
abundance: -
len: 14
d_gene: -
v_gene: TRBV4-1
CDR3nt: TGCGCCAGCAGCCCTCCCTTCTCTTACACTGAAGCTTTCTTT
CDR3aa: CASSPPFSYTEAFF

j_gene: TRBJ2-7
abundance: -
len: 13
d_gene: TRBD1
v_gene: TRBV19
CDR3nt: TGTGCCAGTAGTCTGGGACAGAGCTACGAGCAGTACTTC
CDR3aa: CASSLGQSYEQYF

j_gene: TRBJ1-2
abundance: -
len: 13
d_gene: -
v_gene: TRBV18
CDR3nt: TGTGCCAGCTCACCCATGTCAGTCTATGGCTACACCTTC
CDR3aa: CASSPMSVYGYTF

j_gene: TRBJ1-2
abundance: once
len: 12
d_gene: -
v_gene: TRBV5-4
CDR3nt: TGTGCCAGCAGCTTGGTTGATGTTGGCTACACCTTC
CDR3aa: CASSLVDVGYTF

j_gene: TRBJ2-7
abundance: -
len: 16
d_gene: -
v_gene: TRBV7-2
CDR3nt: TGTGCCAGCAGCTTAGCGAATAGGGTACTAGCAGGCGAGCAGTACTTC
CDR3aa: CASSLANRVLAGEQYF

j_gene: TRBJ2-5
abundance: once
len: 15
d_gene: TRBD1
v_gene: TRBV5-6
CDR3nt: TGTGCCAGCAGCGGAGAGACAGGGGGCGGGGAGACCCAGTACTTC
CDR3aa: CASSGETGGGETQYF

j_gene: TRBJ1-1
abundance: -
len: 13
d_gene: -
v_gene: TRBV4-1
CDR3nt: TGCGCCAGCAGCCAAGAGGGAAGAACTGAAGCTTTCTTT
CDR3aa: CASSQEGRTEAFF

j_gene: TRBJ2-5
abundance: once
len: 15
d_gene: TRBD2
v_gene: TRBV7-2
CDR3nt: TGTGCCAGCAGCTTAGATTCGCGCGGGAGTGAGACCCAGTACTTC
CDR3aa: CASSLDSRGSETQYF

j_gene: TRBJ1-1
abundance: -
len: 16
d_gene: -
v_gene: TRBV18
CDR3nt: TGTGCCAGCTCACTAAACACACACCGAGTGAACACTGAAGCTTTCTTT
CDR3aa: CASSLNTHRVNTEAFF

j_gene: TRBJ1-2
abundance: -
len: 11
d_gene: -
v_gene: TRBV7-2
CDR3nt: TGTGCCAGCAGCTCCTACTATGGCTACACCTTC
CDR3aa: CASSSYYGYTF

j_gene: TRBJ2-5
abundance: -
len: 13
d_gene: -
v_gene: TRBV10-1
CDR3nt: TGCGCCAGCAGTCCTCGGACAGAAGAGACCCAGTACTTC
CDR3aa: CASSPRTEETQYF

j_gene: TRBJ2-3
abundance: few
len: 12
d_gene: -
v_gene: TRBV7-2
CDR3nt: TGTGCCAGCAGCTTCATGACAGATACGCAGTATTTT
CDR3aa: CASSFMTDTQYF

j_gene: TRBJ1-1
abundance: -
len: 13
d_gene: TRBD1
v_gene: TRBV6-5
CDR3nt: TGTGCCAGCCTAACCGGGACAGGGTATGAAGCTTTCTTT
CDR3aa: CASLTGTGYEAFF

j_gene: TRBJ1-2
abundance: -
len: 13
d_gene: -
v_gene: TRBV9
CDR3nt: TGTGCCAGCAGTCCCGACAGGAACTATGGCTACACCTTC
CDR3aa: CASSPDRNYGYTF

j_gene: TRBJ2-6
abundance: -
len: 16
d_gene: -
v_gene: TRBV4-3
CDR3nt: TGCGCCAGCAGCCAAGAAAGCGGCTCTGGGGCCAACGTCCTGACTTTC
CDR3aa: CASSQESGSGANVLTF

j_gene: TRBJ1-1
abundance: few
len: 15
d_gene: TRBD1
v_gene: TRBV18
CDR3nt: TGTGCCAGCTCACCCGGACAGGGGACTCTAACTGAAGCTTTCTTT
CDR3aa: CASSPGQGTLTEAFF

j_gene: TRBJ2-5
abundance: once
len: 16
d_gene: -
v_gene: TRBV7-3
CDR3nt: TGTGCCAGCAGCTTAGTTAGCGGTGGCTCCTTAGAGACCCAGTACTTC
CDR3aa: CASSLVSGGSLETQYF

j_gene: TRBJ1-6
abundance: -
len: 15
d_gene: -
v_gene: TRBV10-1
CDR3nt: TGCGCCAGCAGTGAGTCGGCAGACGGAAATTCACCCCTCCACTTT
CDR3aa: CASSESADGNSPLHF

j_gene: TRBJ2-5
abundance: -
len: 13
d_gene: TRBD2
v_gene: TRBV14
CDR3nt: TGTGCCAGCTGCGAGCGGGAGCGGGAGACCCAGTACTTC
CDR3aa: CASCERERETQYF

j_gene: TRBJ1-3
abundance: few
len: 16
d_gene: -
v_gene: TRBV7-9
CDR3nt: TGTGCCAGTCCCCCCCCCACAGGAGCCTCTGGAAACACCATATATTTT
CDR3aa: CASPPPTGASGNTIYF

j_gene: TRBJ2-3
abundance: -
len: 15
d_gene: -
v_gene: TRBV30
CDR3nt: TGTGCCTGGAGTGTACCGGGTCCTAGCACAGATACGCAGTATTTT
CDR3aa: CAWSVPGPSTDTQYF

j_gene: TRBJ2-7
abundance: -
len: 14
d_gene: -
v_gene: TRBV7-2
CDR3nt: TGTGCCAGCAGCTTACCCCAACCAGGGCACGAGCAGTACTTC
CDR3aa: CASSLPQPGHEQYF

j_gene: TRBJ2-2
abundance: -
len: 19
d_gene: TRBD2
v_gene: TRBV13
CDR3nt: TGTGCCAGCAGCTTAGCTCCGCATAAGCGGGAGGGGAACACCGGGGAGCTGTTTTTT
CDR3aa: CASSLAPHKREGNTGELFF

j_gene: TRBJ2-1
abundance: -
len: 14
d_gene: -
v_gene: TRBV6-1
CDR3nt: TGTGCCAGCAGTGAGGCGGGCGGCGCCAATGAGCAGTTCTTC
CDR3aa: CASSEAGGANEQFF

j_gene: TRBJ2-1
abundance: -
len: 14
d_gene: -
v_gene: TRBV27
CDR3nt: TGTGCCAGCAGTGCCGGACAAGTTTACAATGAGCAGTTCTTC
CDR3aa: CASSAGQVYNEQFF

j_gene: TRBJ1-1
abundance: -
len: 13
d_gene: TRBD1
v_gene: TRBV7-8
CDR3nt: TGTGCCAGCAGCCCCCAGGGGGACACTGAAGCTTTCTTT
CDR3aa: CASSPQGDTEAFF

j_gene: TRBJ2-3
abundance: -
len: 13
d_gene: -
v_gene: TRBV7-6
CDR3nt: TGTGCCAGCAGCTCACGGGTCACAGATACGCAGTATTTT
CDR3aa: CASSSRVTDTQYF